Below, 23 T cell receptor beta chains from the same sample are listed, as sequenced in a study of CXCR3-negative and CXCR3-positive naive CD8 T cells. Study-wide results and limits: In CXCR3-positive naive cells, the TRB CDR3s were more hydrophobic than in CXCR3-negative naive cells.

cDNA libraries for TRB were generated by 5' RACE incorporating UMI labels. TCRdb reprocessed the 5' RACE reads and keeps a single row for each CDR3 protein, giving no DNA. The table for this sample gives over 95,000 distinct CDR3 sequences. Their recognized antigens are unknown. Sequencing was done on a sample of naive CXCR3+ CD8+ T cells from blood. Subset indicated: CD45RO-CCR7+CD27+CD95- naive CD8+ T cells expressing CXCR3 (TNR3+). The receptors derive from a human donor in good health. Some clones in this sample may be carry-over from other donors' samples.

The chain combines TRBV12-3 or TRBV12-4 with TRBJ1-4; TCRdb reports TRBD1, a call that lacks DNA to check it against. This CDR3 spans 15 amino acids. This CDR3 reads CASAPPGQLNEKLFF.

This chain uses TRBV5-4 with TRBJ2-1; TCRdb reports TRBD1, a call that lacks DNA to check it against. There are 14 residues in the CDR3. CDR1 and CDR2 from the germline V gene are SGHNT and YYREEE (reference sequence). The CDR3 spells CASSSGAVYNEQFF.

The genes are TRBV7-9 and TRBJ2-1; the D call of TRBD1 rests on TCRdb alone, since no DNA is present to check it. The CDR3 has 15 amino acids. Germline V gives CDR1 SEHNR, CDR2 FQNEAQ (reference sequence). CDR3 region: CASSARTGSGNEQFF.

The V gene is TRBV13, the J gene TRBJ2-5; TCRdb's D call of TRBD2 is untestable without DNA. This CDR3 comprises 15 residues. Germline values: CDR1 PRHDT, CDR2 FYEKMQ (reference sequence). CDR3 protein: CASSFGRAGQETQYF.

The rearrangement uses TRBV6-5 and TRBJ2-1; absent DNA, TCRdb's TRBD1 call cannot be checked. The CDR3 is made up of 15 amino acids. Per germline, CDR1 MNHEY and CDR2 SVGAGI. The CDR3 loop is CASRLNDRGRNEQFF.

CDR3 region: CASSSRTTGELFF. The chain is built from TRBV13 and TRBJ2-2. The CDR3 spans 13 residues. The germline gives CDR1 PRHDT, CDR2 FYEKMQ (reference sequence).

This chain uses TRBV28 with TRBJ2-4; TCRdb picks TRBD1, but there is no DNA to check that call. Germline V gene lookup returns CDR1 MDHEN and CDR2 SYDVKM. CDR3 size: 15 residues. CDR3 region: CASQTGLLAKNIQYF. Variable domain in full (rest from reference TRBV28 and TRBJ2-4): DVKVTQSSRYLVKRTGEKVFLECVQDMDHENMFWYRQDPGLGLRLIYFSYDVKMKEKGDIPEGYSVSREKKERFSLILESASTNQTSMYLCASQTGLLAKNIQYFGAGTRLSVL.

The rearrangement joins TRBV5-1 to TRBJ1-1. Germline V gene data show CDR1 as SGHRS and CDR2 as YFSETQ. The CDR3 totals 15 residues. This chain's CDR3 is CASSLAYLSNTEAFF.

This sequence joins TRBV20-1 and TRBJ2-1. Germline CDR1 is DFQATT and CDR2 is SNEGSKA (reference sequence). The CDR3 length is 12 residues. The CDR3 here is CSARDSTNEQFF.

The genes are TRBV7-7 and TRBJ2-5; without DNA, the TCRdb call of TRBD1 cannot be checked. CDR1 SSHAT and CDR2 FNYEAQ come from the germline V gene (reference sequence). The CDR3 length is 15 residues. CDR3: CASSATTGNGETQYF.

J is TRBJ2-1 and V is TRBV5-6; the TRBD1 assignment by TCRdb is unverifiable without DNA. Per germline, CDR1 SGHDT and CDR2 YYEEEE. The CDR3 extends over 17 amino acids. CDR3 region: CASSLAMGQGIYNEQFF.

The CDR3 loop reads CASSFGDRGKVTQYF. The genes are TRBV12-3 or TRBV12-4 and TRBJ2-5; no DNA is available, so the TRBD1 call from TCRdb remains unchecked. CDR3 size: 15 residues.

V usage is TRBV5-1 and J usage is TRBJ1-1; the D call of TRBD1 rests on TCRdb alone, since no DNA is present to check it. Germline CDR1 is SGHRS and CDR2 is YFSETQ. This CDR3 is 15 amino acids long. The CDR3 loop reads CASSLEAPMNTEAFF.

The chain has TRBV10-3 and TRBJ2-3; TCRdb returns TRBD2, unconfirmable since there is no DNA. Germline lookup yields CDR1 ENHRY and CDR2 SYGVKD. There are 18 residues in the CDR3. CDR3 in amino acids: CAISEFGGAGGMTDTQYF.

CDR3 protein: CASSPRRSSYEQYF. The genes are TRBV7-8 and TRBJ2-7. CDR3 length: 14 amino acids. Per germline, CDR1 SGHVS and CDR2 FQNEAQ.

This CDR3 is CASSVGTTDEQFF. The rearrangement joins TRBV9 to TRBJ2-1. CDR1 is SGDLS and CDR2 is YYNGEE in the germline V gene. The CDR3 totals 13 residues.

The rearrangement links TRBV13 to TRBJ1-6. CDR1 is PRHDT, CDR2 FYEKMQ, per germline (reference sequence). The CDR3 totals 14 residues. The CDR3 is CASSLLATNSPLHF.

The rearrangement links TRBV3-1 to TRBJ2-2; TCRdb indicates TRBD1, and absent DNA this call remains unverified. Germline V gene lookup returns CDR1 LGHDT and CDR2 YNNKEL (reference sequence). The CDR3 is 16 amino acids. The chain's CDR3 is CASSQGRGANTGELFF.

The gene calls are TRBV2 and TRBJ2-4; TCRdb selects TRBD1, and the lack of DNA leaves this call unchecked. CDR1 is SNHLY and CDR2 is FYNNEI in the germline V gene. This CDR3 comprises 13 residues. The CDR3 sequence: CARQAQDKNIQYF.

The J gene is TRBJ2-1, the V gene TRBV29-1; TCRdb's D gene call, TRBD1, goes unchecked for lack of DNA. Germline values: CDR1 SQVTM, CDR2 ANQGSEA. CDR3 size: 17 residues. The CDR3 protein is CSVEEHRGTGLDNEQFF.

V usage is TRBV28 and J usage is TRBJ2-7; TCRdb indicates TRBD1, and absent DNA this call remains unverified. This CDR3 is 14 amino acids long. CDR1 and CDR2 (germline): MDHEN, SYDVKM. The chain's CDR3 is CASSPDRGRDEQYF.

V is TRBV10-3 and J is TRBJ2-1; TCRdb proposes TRBD2, but this gene call is untestable without DNA. Germline values: CDR1 ENHRY, CDR2 SYGVKD. The CDR3 contains 15 residues. CDR3 in amino acids: CAISAGTSGKYVQFF.

V usage is TRBV12-3 or TRBV12-4 and J usage is TRBJ2-1; the D call of TRBD2 rests on TCRdb alone, since no DNA is present to check it. This CDR3 is 13 amino acids long. CDR3 amino acids: CASSWETYNEQFF.